The clone carrying this T cell receptor beta chain has just a few counts. This sample is part of a study of blood T cell repertoires in COVID-19. Overall study: Samples taken during acute and convalescent COVID-19 were collected in the United States, Italy and Spain.

TCRdb's copy holds only in-frame clones and misses some; the assay was immunoSEQ multiplex PCR. The sample holds a few hundred thousand clones, more than 70% seen once. The CDR3 loop spans 13 amino acids. In germline, CDR1 is KGHSH, CDR2 LQKENI. Losses at the gene ends were 4 bases for V and 4 bases for J; bases not matched to a gene: 2. This clonotype was sampled from a woman in her 30s who had recovered from COVID-19. Sequenced: peripheral blood. J is TRBJ1-2 and V is TRBV18; 8 bases line up with TRBD1. The chain's CDR3 is CASSLQGAYGYTF. In nucleotides, the CDR3 is TGTGCCAGCTCACTTCAGGGGGCCTATGGCTACACCTTC.